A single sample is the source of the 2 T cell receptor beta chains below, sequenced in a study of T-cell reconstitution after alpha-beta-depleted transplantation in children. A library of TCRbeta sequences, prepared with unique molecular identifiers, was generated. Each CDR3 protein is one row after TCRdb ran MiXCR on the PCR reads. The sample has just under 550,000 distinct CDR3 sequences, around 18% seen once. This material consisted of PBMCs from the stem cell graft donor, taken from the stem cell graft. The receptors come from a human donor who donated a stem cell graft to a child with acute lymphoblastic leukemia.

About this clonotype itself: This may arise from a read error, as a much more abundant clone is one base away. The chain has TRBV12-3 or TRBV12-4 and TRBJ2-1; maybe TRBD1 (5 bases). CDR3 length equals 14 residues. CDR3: CASSSGRQLGERFF. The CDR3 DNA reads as TGTGCCAGCAGTTCCGGAAGACAGTTGGGTGAGCGGTTCTTC.

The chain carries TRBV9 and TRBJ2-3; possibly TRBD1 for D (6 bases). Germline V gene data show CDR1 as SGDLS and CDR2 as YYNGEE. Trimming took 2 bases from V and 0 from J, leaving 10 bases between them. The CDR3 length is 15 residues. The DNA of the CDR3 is TGTGCCAGCAGCGTCCGACAGGACAGCACAGATACGCAGTATTTT. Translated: CASSVRQDSTDTQYF.